This entry lists 10 T cell receptor beta chains sequenced from one sample in a study of blood T cell repertoires in COVID-19. Here immunoSEQ multiplex PCR was the method, and the copy in TCRdb shows in-frame clones only, minus some. This sample has nearly 350,000 clones, with roughly 90% found just once. Sequencing was performed on PBMCs or T cells enriched from blood (not recorded which). Receptor source: a woman aged 25 to 39 who had recovered from COVID-19.

This rearrangement joins TRBV21-1 to TRBJ2-6; TRBD1 is the table's D call and was not checked against the DNA. TRBV21-1 is tagged as a pseudogene. The CDR3 runs to 22 residues. The CDR3 sequence: CASSKARGRPGTGTSGANVLTF. CDR3 DNA: TGTGCCAGCAGCAAAGCGCGGGGCCGTCCCGGGACAGGGACCTCTGGGGCCAACGTCCTGACTTTC.

This clone was seen only once. The chain employs TRBV4-3 and TRBJ2-7; 10 positions match TRBD1. Germline CDR1 LGHNA, CDR2 YSLEER. The V gene end was trimmed by 4 bases and the J gene end by 7 bases; junction bases not matched to a gene: 22. This CDR3 spans 19 amino acids. CDR3 DNA: TGCGCCAGCAGCCCAACTTGGACAGGGGGAACCGGACGGGATGGGGAGCAGTACTTC. Its translation: CASSPTWTGGTGRDGEQYF.

The CDR3 loop reads CASSFRLARGEETQYF. In nucleotides, the CDR3 is TGTGCCAGCAGTTTTCGACTAGCGCGGGGAGAAGAGACCCAGTACTTC. This chain links TRBV6-5 with TRBJ2-5; 8 nucleotides align to TRBD2. The CDR3 loop spans 16 amino acids. The germline gives CDR1 MNHEY, CDR2 SVGAGI. J was trimmed by 3 bases and V by 4 bases; bases with no gene match: 10.

The V and J genes are TRBV7-2 and TRBJ2-7; tentatively, D is TRBD1 (6 bases). Trimming took off 5 bases at V and 2 bases at J, with 13 bases between the two ends. This CDR3 has 14 residues. Germline V gene lookup returns CDR1 SGHTA and CDR2 FQGNSA. CDR3 sequence (DNA): TGTGCCAGCAGCACACCGGGACACACCTACGAGCAGTACTTC. This codes for CASSTPGHTYEQYF.

V usage is TRBV15 and J usage is TRBJ2-5; TRBD2 aligns across 11 bases. The CDR3 runs to 17 residues. Losses at the gene ends were 0 bases for V and 5 bases for J; bases not matched to a gene: 8. Germline V CDR1 and CDR2: LNHNV, YYDKDF (reference sequence). The CDR3 sequence is CATSRDLLAGGQETQYF. The CDR3 bases are TGTGCCACCAGCAGAGATTTATTAGCGGGGGGGCAGGAGACCCAGTACTTC. The variable domain in full, completed from reference TRBV15 and TRBJ2-5, reads DAMVIQNPRYQVTQFGKPVTLSCSQTLNHNVMYWYQQKSSQAPKLLFHYYDKDFNNEADTPDNFQSRRPNTSFCFLDIRSPGLGDTAMYLCATSRDLLAGGQETQYFGPGTRLLVL.

The chain joins TRBV28 to TRBJ1-3; 7 bases line up with TRBD1. V was pared by 6 bases and J by 3 bases, with 5 bases of the junction left unmatched. The CDR3 is 14 amino acids. Germline V gene lookup returns CDR1 MDHEN and CDR2 SYDVKM. This CDR3 is CASSVTGVGNTIYF. Written as DNA, the CDR3 is TGTGCCAGCAGCGTCACAGGGGTTGGAAACACCATATATTTT.

In its sample, this clone was seen once. J is TRBJ2-7 and V is TRBV28, with a possible D match to TRBD1 (6 bases). The length of the CDR3 is 14 residues. Germline V lookup: CDR1 MDHEN, CDR2 SYDVKM. V was pared by 3 bases and J by 4 bases, with 13 bases between. The CDR3: CASSLAGAKYEQYF. In DNA, the CDR3 is TGTGCCAGCAGTTTGGCAGGGGCCAAATACGAGCAGTACTTC.

The rearrangement joins TRBV3-1 (or the pseudogene TRBV3-2) to TRBJ1-5; TRBD1 agrees at 7 bases. The CDR3 contains 18 residues. V was clipped by 1 base and J by 1 base; unmatched bases: 10. Germline CDR1 LGHDT, CDR2 YNNKEL (reference sequence). Written as DNA, the CDR3 is TGTGCCAGCAGCCAAGGCCATACCGACAGGGACAGCAATCAGCCCCAGCATTTT. Translated: CASSQGHTDRDSNQPQHF.

The genes are TRBV2 and TRBJ2-7; D is perhaps TRBD1 (5 bases). Trimming left V 6 bases short and J 5 bases short, with 11 bases between. CDR1 and CDR2 from the germline V gene are SNHLY and FYNNEI. The CDR3 has 12 residues. The CDR3 sequence: CASRTVTHEQYF. The CDR3 nucleotides are TGTGCCAGCAGGACAGTCACCCACGAGCAGTACTTC.

This clone appeared a single time. Other DNA sequences in this sample translate to the same CDR3. The V gene is TRBV12-3 or TRBV12-4, the J gene TRBJ2-5, with TRBD1 matching over 8 bases. The CDR3 runs 12 residues. J gave up 5 bases and V 6 bases, and 2 bases lay outside the gene matches. The CDR3 protein is CASSRTGETQYF. CDR3 bases: TGTGCCAGCAGCCGGACAGGGGAGACCCAGTACTTC.